The rows below give T cell receptor beta chains drawn from one sample of a study of cytomegalovirus exposure and HLA in healthy donors. The repertoire was sequenced with immunoSEQ multiplex PCR; TCRdb's copy has only in-frame clones and lacks some. The sample includes 50,000 or so clones, about four fifths of them seen just once. Sequences were obtained from PBMCs. All receptors derive from a boy aged 10-17 years in good health and CMV-seropositive. Each CDR3 is given with its conserved first and last residue. The D gene is left open where the match is weak. Clone size is given for some rows only: seen once, a few or many times, or a class if the clone is expanded.

d_call: TRBD2
v_call: TRBV6-6
j_call: TRBJ2-3
clone_size: -
cdr3_aa: CASRTTGGGPPDTQYF
cdr3_nt: TGTGCCAGCAGAACGACTGGCGGGGGGCCTCCAGATACGCAGTATTTT

d_call: TRBD1
v_call: TRBV19
j_call: TRBJ1-2
clone_size: -
cdr3_aa: CASRGQGGGYTF
cdr3_nt: TGTGCCAGTAGGGGACAGGGAGGTGGCTACACCTTC

d_call: -
v_call: TRBV4-1
j_call: TRBJ2-3
clone_size: -
cdr3_aa: CASSLLGRGLSDTQYF
cdr3_nt: TGCGCCAGCAGCCTCCTTGGGCGGGGGCTCTCGGATACGCAGTATTTT

d_call: -
v_call: TRBV7-2
j_call: TRBJ1-4
clone_size: once
cdr3_aa: CASSPQTGDLEKLFF
cdr3_nt: TGTGCCAGCAGCCCACAGACAGGCGATCTTGAAAAACTGTTTTTT

d_call: -
v_call: TRBV7-2
j_call: TRBJ2-5
clone_size: -
cdr3_aa: CASSLSQRETQYF
cdr3_nt: TGTGCCAGCAGCTTAAGCCAGCGGGAGACCCAGTACTTC

d_call: -
v_call: TRBV6-1
j_call: TRBJ2-7
clone_size: -
cdr3_aa: CASSVILYEQYF
cdr3_nt: TGTGCCAGCAGTGTAATTCTCTACGAGCAGTACTTC

d_call: -
v_call: TRBV5-1
j_call: TRBJ1-2
clone_size: -
cdr3_aa: CASSLTLHEIYGYTF
cdr3_nt: TGCGCCAGCAGCCTCACCCTTCATGAGATCTATGGCTACACCTTC

d_call: -
v_call: TRBV7-9
j_call: TRBJ1-6
clone_size: -
cdr3_aa: CSSSLTGGSSYNSPLHF
cdr3_nt: TGTTCCAGCAGCTTAACGGGGGGAAGCTCCTATAATTCACCCCTCCACTTT

d_call: -
v_call: TRBV10-1
j_call: TRBJ1-5
clone_size: -
cdr3_aa: CASIPTEPNQPQHF
cdr3_nt: TGCGCCAGCATTCCCACGGAGCCCAATCAGCCCCAGCATTTT

d_call: -
v_call: TRBV7-9
j_call: TRBJ1-1
clone_size: -
cdr3_aa: CASSFSTPRAFF
cdr3_nt: TGTGCCAGCAGCTTTTCTACACCGCGGGCTTTCTTT

d_call: -
v_call: TRBV29-1
j_call: TRBJ2-1
clone_size: -
cdr3_aa: CSVGQVVLDEQFF
cdr3_nt: TGCAGCGTTGGACAGGTAGTTTTGGATGAGCAGTTCTTC

d_call: -
v_call: TRBV6-5
j_call: TRBJ2-1
clone_size: -
cdr3_aa: CATLTGEFYNEQFF
cdr3_nt: TGTGCCACGCTGACAGGAGAGTTCTACAATGAGCAGTTCTTC

d_call: TRBD2
v_call: TRBV20-1
j_call: TRBJ2-1
clone_size: few
cdr3_aa: CSAPRGRVQFF
cdr3_nt: TGCAGTGCTCCCCGGGGGAGGGTCCAGTTCTTC

d_call: -
v_call: TRBV2
j_call: TRBJ1-4
clone_size: -
cdr3_aa: CASRPGQLHEKLFF
cdr3_nt: TGTGCCAGCAGGCCCGGACAGTTGCATGAAAAACTGTTTTTT

d_call: TRBD2
v_call: TRBV7-2
j_call: TRBJ2-1
clone_size: -
cdr3_aa: CASSFISGNYNEQFF
cdr3_nt: TGTGCCAGCAGCTTTATTAGCGGGAACTACAATGAGCAGTTCTTC

d_call: -
v_call: TRBV5-1
j_call: TRBJ1-2
clone_size: -
cdr3_aa: CASSPDAIRGGYTF
cdr3_nt: TGCGCCAGCAGCCCGGACGCCATAAGGGGCGGCTACACCTTC

d_call: -
v_call: TRBV7-9
j_call: TRBJ1-6
clone_size: -
cdr3_aa: CAGNSRVSSYNSPLHF
cdr3_nt: TGTGCCGGCAACTCCCGGGTGAGCTCCTATAATTCACCCCTCCACTTT

d_call: TRBD2
v_call: TRBV7-9
j_call: TRBJ2-1
clone_size: -
cdr3_aa: CASSLRFGGGGAGEQFF
cdr3_nt: TGTGCCAGCAGCTTAAGGTTTGGAGGCGGGGGGGCCGGTGAGCAGTTCTTC

d_call: -
v_call: TRBV2
j_call: TRBJ2-5
clone_size: few
cdr3_aa: CASTAAETQYF
cdr3_nt: TGTGCCAGCACCGCGGCAGAGACCCAGTACTTC

d_call: -
v_call: TRBV13
j_call: TRBJ1-1
clone_size: -
cdr3_aa: CASSPSKDIPLAEAFF
cdr3_nt: TGTGCCAGCAGCCCTTCCAAGGACATACCGTTAGCTGAAGCTTTCTTT

d_call: -
v_call: TRBV6-5
j_call: TRBJ2-5
clone_size: -
cdr3_aa: CASSYSGSAQYF
cdr3_nt: TGTGCCAGCAGTTACTCGGGGAGTGCCCAGTACTTC

d_call: -
v_call: TRBV6-6
j_call: TRBJ2-3
clone_size: -
cdr3_aa: CASSYDGIFGTDTQYF
cdr3_nt: TGTGCCAGCAGTTACGACGGGATATTCGGAACAGATACGCAGTATTTT

d_call: -
v_call: TRBV5-1
j_call: TRBJ1-6
clone_size: -
cdr3_aa: CASSLATVNSPLHF
cdr3_nt: TGCGCCAGCAGCTTGGCGACAGTAAATTCACCCCTCCACTTT

d_call: -
v_call: TRBV6-5
j_call: TRBJ2-7
clone_size: -
cdr3_aa: CASRAQYYRAYEQYF
cdr3_nt: TGTGCCAGCAGGGCCCAGTATTACAGGGCCTACGAGCAGTACTTC

d_call: -
v_call: TRBV2
j_call: TRBJ1-4
clone_size: -
cdr3_aa: CASGTGTINLFF
cdr3_nt: TGTGCCAGCGGCACCGGGACAATTAACCTGTTTTTT

d_call: TRBD2
v_call: TRBV5-1
j_call: TRBJ2-3
clone_size: -
cdr3_aa: CASNRGGGGATDTQYF
cdr3_nt: TGCGCCAGCAACCGCGGGGGCGGGGGGGCCACAGATACGCAGTATTTT

d_call: -
v_call: TRBV9
j_call: TRBJ2-5
clone_size: -
cdr3_aa: CASSVEIRETQYF
cdr3_nt: TGTGCCAGCAGCGTAGAAATACGGGAGACCCAGTACTTC

d_call: TRBD1
v_call: TRBV7-9
j_call: TRBJ1-5
clone_size: -
cdr3_aa: CSSSLAPRQGENQPQHF
cdr3_nt: TGTTCCAGCAGCTTAGCTCCTCGACAGGGCGAAAATCAGCCCCAGCATTTT

d_call: TRBD1
v_call: TRBV7-6
j_call: TRBJ1-6
clone_size: -
cdr3_aa: CASREGGWDSPLHF
cdr3_nt: TGTGCCAGCAGAGAAGGGGGCTGGGATTCACCCCTCCACTTT

d_call: TRBD1
v_call: TRBV2
j_call: TRBJ1-2
clone_size: -
cdr3_aa: CASRAVPTGGGGYTF
cdr3_nt: TGTGCCAGCAGGGCGGTCCCGACAGGGGGCGGAGGCTACACCTTC

d_call: TRBD1
v_call: TRBV6-1
j_call: TRBJ1-2
clone_size: -
cdr3_aa: CASSEGIGDSSFYNYGYTF
cdr3_nt: TGTGCCAGCAGTGAAGGCATCGGGGACAGTTCCTTCTATAACTATGGCTACACCTTC

d_call: -
v_call: TRBV7-9
j_call: TRBJ1-6
clone_size: once
cdr3_aa: CSSSSGRGFSPLHF
cdr3_nt: TGTTCCAGCAGCTCGGGACGGGGGTTTTCACCCCTCCACTTT

d_call: TRBD1
v_call: TRBV7-3
j_call: TRBJ1-2
clone_size: few
cdr3_aa: CASSPTGKDGYTF
cdr3_nt: TGTGCCAGCAGCCCGACAGGGAAGGATGGCTACACCTTC

d_call: -
v_call: TRBV4-1
j_call: TRBJ2-1
clone_size: -
cdr3_aa: CASSQERDNEQFF
cdr3_nt: TGCGCCAGCAGCCAAGAGAGGGACAATGAGCAGTTCTTC

d_call: -
v_call: TRBV14
j_call: TRBJ2-5
clone_size: few
cdr3_aa: CASSQALSYGTQYF
cdr3_nt: TGTGCCAGCAGCCAAGCTTTAAGCTATGGGACCCAGTACTTC

d_call: -
v_call: TRBV5-1
j_call: TRBJ1-1
clone_size: -
cdr3_aa: CASSLDSEAFF
cdr3_nt: TGCGCCAGCAGCTTGGACAGTGAAGCTTTCTTT